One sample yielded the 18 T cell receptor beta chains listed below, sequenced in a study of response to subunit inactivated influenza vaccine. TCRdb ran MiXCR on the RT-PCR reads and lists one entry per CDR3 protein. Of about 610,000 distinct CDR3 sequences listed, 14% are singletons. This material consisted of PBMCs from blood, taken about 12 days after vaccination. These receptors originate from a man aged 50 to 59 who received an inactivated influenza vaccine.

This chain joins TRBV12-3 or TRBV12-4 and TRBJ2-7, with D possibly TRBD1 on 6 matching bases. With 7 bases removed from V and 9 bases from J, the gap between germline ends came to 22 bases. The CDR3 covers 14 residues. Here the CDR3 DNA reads TGTGCCAGCAACTTGGGGGCTACTGGCGGCGTGCAGTACTTC. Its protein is CASNLGATGGVQYF.

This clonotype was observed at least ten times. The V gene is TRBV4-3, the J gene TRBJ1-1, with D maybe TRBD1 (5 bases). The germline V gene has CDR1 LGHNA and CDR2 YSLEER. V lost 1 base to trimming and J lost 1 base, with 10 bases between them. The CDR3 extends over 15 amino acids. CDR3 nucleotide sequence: TGCGCCAGCAGCCAAGCCAGGGACCGGAACACTGAAGCTTTCTTT. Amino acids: CASSQARDRNTEAFF.

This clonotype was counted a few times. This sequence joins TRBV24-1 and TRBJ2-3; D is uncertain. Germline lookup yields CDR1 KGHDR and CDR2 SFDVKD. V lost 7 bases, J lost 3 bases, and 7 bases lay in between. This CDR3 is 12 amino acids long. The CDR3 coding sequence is TGTGCCACCAGCCAACCAACAGATACGCAGTATTTT. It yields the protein CATSQPTDTQYF.

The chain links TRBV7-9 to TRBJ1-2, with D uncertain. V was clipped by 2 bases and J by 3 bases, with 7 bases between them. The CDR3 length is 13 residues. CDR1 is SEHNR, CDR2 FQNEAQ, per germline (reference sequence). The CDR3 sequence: CASSLLGDYGYTF. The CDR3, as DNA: TGTGCCAGCAGCTTACTCGGGGACTATGGCTACACCTTC.

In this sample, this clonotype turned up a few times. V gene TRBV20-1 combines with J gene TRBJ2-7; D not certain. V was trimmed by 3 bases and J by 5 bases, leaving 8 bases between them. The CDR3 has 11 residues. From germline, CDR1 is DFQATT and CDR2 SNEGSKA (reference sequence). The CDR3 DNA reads TGCAGTGCTAGCCTGGGCCACGAGCAGTACTTC. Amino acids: CSASLGHEQYF.

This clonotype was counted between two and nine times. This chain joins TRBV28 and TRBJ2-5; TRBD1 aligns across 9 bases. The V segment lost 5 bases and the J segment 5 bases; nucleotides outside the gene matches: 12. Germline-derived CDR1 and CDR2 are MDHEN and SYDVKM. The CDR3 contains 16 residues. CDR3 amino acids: CASSLSGTGRRETQYF. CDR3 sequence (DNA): TGTGCCAGCAGTCTAAGCGGGACAGGGAGAAGGGAGACCCAGTACTTC. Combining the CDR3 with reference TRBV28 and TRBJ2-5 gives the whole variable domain DVKVTQSSRYLVKRTGEKVFLECVQDMDHENMFWYRQDPGLGLRLIYFSYDVKMKEKGDIPEGYSVSREKKERFSLILESASTNQTSMYLCASSLSGTGRRETQYFGPGTRLLVL.

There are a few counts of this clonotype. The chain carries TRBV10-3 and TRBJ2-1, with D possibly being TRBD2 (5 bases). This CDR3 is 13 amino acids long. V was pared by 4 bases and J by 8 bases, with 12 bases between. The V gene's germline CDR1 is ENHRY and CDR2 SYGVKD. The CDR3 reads CAISGPLSDEQFF. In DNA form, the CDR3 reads TGTGCCATCAGTGGGCCCCTTAGCGATGAGCAGTTCTTC.

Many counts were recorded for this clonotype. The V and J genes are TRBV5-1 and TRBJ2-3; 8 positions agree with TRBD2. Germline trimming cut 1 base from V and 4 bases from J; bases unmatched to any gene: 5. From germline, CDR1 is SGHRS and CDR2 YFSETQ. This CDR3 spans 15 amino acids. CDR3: CASSLSRGGADTQYF. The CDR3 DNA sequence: TGCGCCAGCAGCTTGAGCCGGGGGGGGGCAGATACGCAGTATTTT.

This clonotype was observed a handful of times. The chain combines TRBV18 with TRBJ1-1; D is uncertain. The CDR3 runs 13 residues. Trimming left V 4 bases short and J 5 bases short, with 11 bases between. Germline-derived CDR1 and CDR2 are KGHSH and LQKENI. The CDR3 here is CASSQVWGTEAFF. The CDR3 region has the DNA TGTGCCAGCTCACAAGTATGGGGTACTGAAGCTTTCTTT.

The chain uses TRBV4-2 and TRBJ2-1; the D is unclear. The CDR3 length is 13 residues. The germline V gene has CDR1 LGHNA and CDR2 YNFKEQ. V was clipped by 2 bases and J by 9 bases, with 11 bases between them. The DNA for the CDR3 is TGTGCCAGCAGCCAAACAGAAAAGAGTGAGCAGTTCTTC. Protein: CASSQTEKSEQFF.

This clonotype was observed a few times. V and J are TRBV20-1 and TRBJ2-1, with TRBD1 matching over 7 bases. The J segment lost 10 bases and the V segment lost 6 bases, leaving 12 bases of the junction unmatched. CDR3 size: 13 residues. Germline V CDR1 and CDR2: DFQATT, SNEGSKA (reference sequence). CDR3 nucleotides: TGCAGTGCCCGAAGGGACAGCCCAAGGGAGCAGTTCTTC. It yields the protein CSARRDSPREQFF.

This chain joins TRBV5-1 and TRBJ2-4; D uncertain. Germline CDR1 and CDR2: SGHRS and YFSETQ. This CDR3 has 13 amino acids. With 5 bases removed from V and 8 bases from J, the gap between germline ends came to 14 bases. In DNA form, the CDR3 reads TGCGCCAGCAGATCCCTGGACGTGGACATTCAGTACTTC. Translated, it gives CASRSLDVDIQYF.

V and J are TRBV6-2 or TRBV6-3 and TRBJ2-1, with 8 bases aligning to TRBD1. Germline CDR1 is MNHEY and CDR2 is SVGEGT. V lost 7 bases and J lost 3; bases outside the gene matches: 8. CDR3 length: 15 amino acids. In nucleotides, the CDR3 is TGTGCCAGCACCAGAGCAGGGACAGGCTACAATGAGCAGTTCTTC. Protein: CASTRAGTGYNEQFF.

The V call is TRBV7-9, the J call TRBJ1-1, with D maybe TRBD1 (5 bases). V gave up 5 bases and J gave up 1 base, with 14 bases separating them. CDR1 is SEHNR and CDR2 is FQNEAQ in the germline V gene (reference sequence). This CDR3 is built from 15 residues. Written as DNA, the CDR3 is TGTGCCAGCAGCGGAGACACAGGCTGGAACACTGAAGCTTTCTTT. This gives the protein CASSGDTGWNTEAFF.

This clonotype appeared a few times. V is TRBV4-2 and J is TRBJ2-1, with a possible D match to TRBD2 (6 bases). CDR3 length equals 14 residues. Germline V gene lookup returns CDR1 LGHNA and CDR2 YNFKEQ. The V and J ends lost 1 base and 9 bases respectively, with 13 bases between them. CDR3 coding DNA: TGTGCCAGCAGCCAAGTTGGTGGGAGGAGTGAGCAGTTCTTC. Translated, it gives CASSQVGGRSEQFF.

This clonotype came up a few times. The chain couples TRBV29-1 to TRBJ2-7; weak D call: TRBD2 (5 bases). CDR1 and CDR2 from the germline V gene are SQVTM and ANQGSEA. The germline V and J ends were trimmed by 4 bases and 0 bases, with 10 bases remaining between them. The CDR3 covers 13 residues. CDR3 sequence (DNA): TGCAGCGTTGTAGGACTCCACTCCTACGAGCAGTACTTC. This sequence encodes CSVVGLHSYEQYF.

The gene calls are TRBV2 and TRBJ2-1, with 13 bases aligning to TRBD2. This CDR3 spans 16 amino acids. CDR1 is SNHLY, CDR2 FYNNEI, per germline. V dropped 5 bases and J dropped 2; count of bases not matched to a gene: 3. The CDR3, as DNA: TGTGCCAGCAGTAGACTAGCGGGAGGCACCTACAATGAGCAGTTCTTC. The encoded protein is CASSRLAGGTYNEQFF. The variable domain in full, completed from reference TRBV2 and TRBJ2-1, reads EPEVTQTPSHQVTQMGQEVILRCVPISNHLYFYWYRQILGQKVEFLVSFYNNEISEKSEIFDDQFSVERPDGSNFTLKIRSTKLEDSAMYFCASSRLAGGTYNEQFFGPGTRLTVL.

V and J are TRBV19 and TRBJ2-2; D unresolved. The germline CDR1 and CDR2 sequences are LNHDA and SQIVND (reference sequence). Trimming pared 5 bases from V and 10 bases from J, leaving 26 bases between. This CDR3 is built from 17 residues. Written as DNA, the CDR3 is TGTGCCAGTAGTCTAATGTCGGTGTGGCAGAACAAAGTGGAGCTGTTTTTT. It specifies CASSLMSVWQNKVELFF.